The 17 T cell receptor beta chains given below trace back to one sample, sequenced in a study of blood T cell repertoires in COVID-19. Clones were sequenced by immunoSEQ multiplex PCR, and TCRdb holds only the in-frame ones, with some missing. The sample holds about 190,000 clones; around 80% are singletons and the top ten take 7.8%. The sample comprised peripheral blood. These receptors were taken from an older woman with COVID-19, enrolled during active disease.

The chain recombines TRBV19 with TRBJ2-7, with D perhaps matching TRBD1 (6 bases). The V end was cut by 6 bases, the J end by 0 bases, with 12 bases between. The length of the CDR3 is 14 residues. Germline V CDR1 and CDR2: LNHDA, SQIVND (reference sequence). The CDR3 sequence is CASRETGSSYEQYF. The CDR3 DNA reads TGTGCCAGTAGGGAAACAGGGTCCTCCTACGAGCAGTACTTC. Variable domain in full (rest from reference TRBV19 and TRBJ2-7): DGGITQSPKYLFRKEGQNVTLSCEQNLNHDAMYWYRQDPGQGLRLIYYSQIVNDFQKGDIAEGYSVSREKKESFPLTVTSAQKNPTAFYLCASRETGSSYEQYFGPGTRLTVT.

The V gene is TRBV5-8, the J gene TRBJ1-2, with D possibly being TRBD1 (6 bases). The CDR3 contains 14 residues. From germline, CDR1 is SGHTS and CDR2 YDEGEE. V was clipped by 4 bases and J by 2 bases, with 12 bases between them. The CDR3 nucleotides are TGTGCCAGCAGCAGGAGACAGGACAACTATGGCTACACCTTC. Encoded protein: CASSRRQDNYGYTF.

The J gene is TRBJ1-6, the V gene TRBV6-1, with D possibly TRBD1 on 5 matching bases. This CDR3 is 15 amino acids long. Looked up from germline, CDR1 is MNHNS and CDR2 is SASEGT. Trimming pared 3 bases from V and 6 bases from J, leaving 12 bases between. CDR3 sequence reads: CASSDAGLGNSPLHF. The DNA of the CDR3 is TGTGCCAGCAGTGACGCGGGGCTGGGTAATTCACCCCTCCACTTT.

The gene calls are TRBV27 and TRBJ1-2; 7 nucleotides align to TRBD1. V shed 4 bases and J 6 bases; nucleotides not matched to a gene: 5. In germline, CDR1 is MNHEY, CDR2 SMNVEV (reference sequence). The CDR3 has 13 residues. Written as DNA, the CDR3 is TGTGCCAGCAGTTCTCCAGGGGGTCATGGCTACACCTTC. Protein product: CASSSPGGHGYTF.

CDR3 residues: CASSYKSHSYEQYF. The CDR3 DNA is TGTGCCAGCAGTTACAAATCCCATTCCTACGAGCAGTACTTC. The chain has TRBV6-5 and TRBJ2-7, with D unresolved. Trimming pared 2 bases from V and 1 base from J, leaving 9 bases between. The CDR3 has 14 amino acids. Per germline, CDR1 MNHEY and CDR2 SVGAGI.

The CDR3 coding sequence is TGTGCCAGCAGTGAAATCCGGACTTATGGGGCCAACGTCCTGACTTTC. This gives the protein CASSEIRTYGANVLTF. V usage is TRBV2 and J usage is TRBJ2-6; maybe TRBD2 (5 bases). This CDR3 has 16 residues. Trimming took 2 bases from V and 3 from J, leaving 11 bases between them. Germline loops: CDR1 SNHLY, CDR2 FYNNEI.

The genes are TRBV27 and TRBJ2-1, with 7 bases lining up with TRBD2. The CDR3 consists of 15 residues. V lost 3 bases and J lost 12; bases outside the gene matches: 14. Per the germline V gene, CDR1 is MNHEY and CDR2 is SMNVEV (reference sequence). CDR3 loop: CASSLRGTTDRGQFF. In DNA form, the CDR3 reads TGTGCCAGCAGTTTGCGAGGGACTACCGATAGAGGGCAGTTCTTC.

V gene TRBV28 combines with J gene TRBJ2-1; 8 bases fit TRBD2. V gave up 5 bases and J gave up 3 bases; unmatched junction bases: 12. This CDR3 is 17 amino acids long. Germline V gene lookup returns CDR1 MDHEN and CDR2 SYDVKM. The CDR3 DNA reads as TGTGCCAGCAGTCCTACTCTTTTCACTAGCGGCTACAATGAGCAGTTCTTC. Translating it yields CASSPTLFTSGYNEQFF.

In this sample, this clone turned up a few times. The chain's CDR3 is CASSLPRTGAHEQYF. The DNA for the CDR3 is TGTGCCAGCAGCTTACCGCGGACAGGGGCCCACGAGCAGTACTTC. The chain joins TRBV7-9 to TRBJ2-7; 9 bases agree with TRBD1. The CDR3 totals 15 residues. The germline CDR1 and CDR2 sequences are SEHNR and FQNEAQ (reference sequence). The V segment lost 2 bases and the J segment 5 bases; nucleotides outside the gene matches: 7.

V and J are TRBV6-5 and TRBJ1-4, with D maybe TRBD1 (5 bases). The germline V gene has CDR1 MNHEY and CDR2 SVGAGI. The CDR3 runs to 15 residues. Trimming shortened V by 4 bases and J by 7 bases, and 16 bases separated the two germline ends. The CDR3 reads CASSSAAGESEKLFF. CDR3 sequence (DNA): TGTGCCAGCAGTTCTGCTGCGGGGGAGAGTGAAAAACTGTTTTTT.

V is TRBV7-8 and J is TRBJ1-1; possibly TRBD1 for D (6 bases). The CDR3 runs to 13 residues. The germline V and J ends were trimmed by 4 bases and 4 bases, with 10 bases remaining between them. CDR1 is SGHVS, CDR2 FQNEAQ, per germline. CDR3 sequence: CASSYWTATEAFF. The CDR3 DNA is TGTGCCAGCAGCTACTGGACAGCCACTGAAGCTTTCTTT.

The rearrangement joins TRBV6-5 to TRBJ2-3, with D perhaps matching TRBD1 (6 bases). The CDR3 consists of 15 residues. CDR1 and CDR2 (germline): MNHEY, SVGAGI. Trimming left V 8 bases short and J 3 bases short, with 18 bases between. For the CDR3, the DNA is TGTGCCAGCGGCCCCTGGATAAGGGGGACAGATACGCAGTATTTT. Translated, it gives CASGPWIRGTDTQYF.

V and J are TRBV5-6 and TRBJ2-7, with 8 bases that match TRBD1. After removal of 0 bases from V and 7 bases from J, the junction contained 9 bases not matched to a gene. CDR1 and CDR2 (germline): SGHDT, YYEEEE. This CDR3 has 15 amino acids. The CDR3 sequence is CASSLGQGTKEEQYF. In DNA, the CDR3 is TGTGCCAGCAGCTTGGGACAGGGGACGAAGGAGGAGCAGTACTTC. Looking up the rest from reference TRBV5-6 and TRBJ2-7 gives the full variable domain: DAGVTQSPTHLIKTRGQQVTLRCSPKSGHDTVSWYQQALGQGPQFIFQYYEEEERQRGNFPDRFSGHQFPNYSSELNVNALLLGDSALYLCASSLGQGTKEEQYFGPGTRLTVT.

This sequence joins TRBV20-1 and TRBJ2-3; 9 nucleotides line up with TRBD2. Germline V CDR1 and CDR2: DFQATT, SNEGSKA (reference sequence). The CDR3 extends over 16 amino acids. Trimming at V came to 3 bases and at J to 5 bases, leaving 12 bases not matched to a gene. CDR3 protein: CSASRVSGGIGDTQYF. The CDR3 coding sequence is TGCAGTGCTAGTCGAGTTAGCGGGGGCATCGGAGATACGCAGTATTTT.

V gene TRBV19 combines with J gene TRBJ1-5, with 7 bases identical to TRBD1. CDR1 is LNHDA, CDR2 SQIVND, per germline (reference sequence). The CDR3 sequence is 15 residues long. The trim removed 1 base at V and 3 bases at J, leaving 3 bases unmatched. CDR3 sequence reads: CASSIAGGDNQPQHF. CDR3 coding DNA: TGTGCCAGTAGTATAGCAGGGGGAGACAATCAGCCCCAGCATTTT.

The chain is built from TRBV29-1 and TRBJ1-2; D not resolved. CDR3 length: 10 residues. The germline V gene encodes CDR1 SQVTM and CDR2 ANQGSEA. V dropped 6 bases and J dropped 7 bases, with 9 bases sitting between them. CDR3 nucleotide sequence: TGCAGCGTAGAACTTTTTGGCTACACCTTC. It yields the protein CSVELFGYTF.

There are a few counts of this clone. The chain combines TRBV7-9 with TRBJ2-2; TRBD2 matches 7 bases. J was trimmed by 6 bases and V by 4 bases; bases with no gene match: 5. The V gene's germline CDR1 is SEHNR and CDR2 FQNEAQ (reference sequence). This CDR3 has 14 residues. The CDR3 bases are TGTGCCAGCAGCTCACCGACTAGCCCCGGGGAGCTGTTTTTT. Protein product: CASSSPTSPGELFF.